This T cell receptor beta chain stems from a study of blood T cells in healthy people across ages. Study-level findings and limits: The long-lived group displayed more naive CD4+ cells, plus higher diversity, than the aged donors did.

On this clonotype itself: Its specificity is unknown. One end of the junction varies from germline; a read error may be responsible.

Sample-barcoded 5' priming and a J-beta primer mix drove a second PCR of roughly 7 to 11 cycles. Every molecule of cDNA carried a tag from a template-switch adaptor with 12 random nucleotides. A single record per CDR3 protein comes from TCRdb applying MiXCR to the 5' RACE reads. The repertoire includes around 870,000 distinct CDR3 sequences, about 30% of them detected once, and 17% sits in the top ten. Samples had at least 6.5 million PBMCs isolated from them. The CDR3 loop spans 16 amino acids. Germline CDR1 MNHEY, CDR2 SMNVEV (reference sequence). The V call is TRBV27, the J call TRBJ1-3; 7 bases are shared with TRBD1. This clonotype was sampled from a woman of 80 years or more in good health. The sample comprised blood. The CDR3 loop reads CASSSQGRGVGNTVYF. The CDR3 coding sequence is TGTGCCAGCAGTTCTCAGGGCAGGGGGGTAGGAAACACCGTATATTTT.